This T cell receptor (beta chain) was recorded in a study of identical twins. Study results and limitations: Twin-shared out-of-frame alpha sequences showed excess low generation probability. The study based its conclusions on cross-sectional statistical analysis and did not follow the same donors. Insertions ran lower in abundant cord blood beta clonotypes, though not in memory repertoires.

This CDR3 is 14 amino acids long. Germline CDR1 LGHNA, CDR2 YSLEER. With 4 bases removed from V and 2 bases from J, the gap between germline ends came to 6 bases. TCRdb independently ran MiXCR on the 5' RACE reads; one entry per CDR3 protein. The sample contains about 570,000 distinct CDR3 sequences, 7.5% to 10% of which appear only once. On this clonotype: The antigen is unknown.

These sequences were also reported in another study, on yellow fever vaccine responses in identical twins.

The receptor was derived from a woman aged 18-35 years in good health. The chain employs TRBV4-3 and TRBJ1-6; D call uncertain. Sequenced: PBMCs. The CDR3, as DNA: TGCGCCAGCAGCCTCGAGGCCTATAATTCACCCCTCCACTTT. It specifies CASSLEAYNSPLHF.